A selection of T cell receptor beta chains follows, all from one sample in a study of T cell responses to AZD1222 COVID-19 vaccine. Assay: immunoSEQ multiplex PCR; the TCRdb copy retains only in-frame clones and omits some. The sample lists about 120,000 clones, around nine tenths occurring once. Specimen: peripheral blood, collected on day 0 of MenACWY control vaccination. Receptors originate from an adult in good health. Each CDR3 is given with its conserved first and last residue. Each record gives: V gene, D gene, J gene, clone size, CDR3 protein, CDR3 DNA. The D gene is left open where the match is weak. Rows give clone size only sometimes, using once, few, many, or a class for an expanded clone.

>TRBV4-1|NA|TRBJ1-2|NA
CASSQGGPEHYTF
TGCGCCAGCAGCCAAGGGGGGCCGGAACACTACACCTTC
>TRBV9|TRBD2|TRBJ2-3|NA
CASSVDPARLAASTDTQYF
TGTGCCAGCAGCGTAGACCCCGCGAGACTAGCGGCTAGCACAGATACGCAGTATTTT
>TRBV15|TRBD1|TRBJ2-2|NA
CATRLQGGGELFF
TGTGCCACCAGACTCCAAGGGGGCGGCGAGCTGTTTTTT
>TRBV7-2|NA|TRBJ1-2|NA
CASSTATAGYTF
TGTGCCAGCAGCACAGCGACAGCTGGCTACACCTTC
>TRBV27|TRBD2|TRBJ2-5|once
CASSFTGGQETQYF
TGTGCCAGCAGTTTTACGGGAGGGCAAGAGACCCAGTACTTC
>TRBV10-3|TRBD2|TRBJ2-1|NA
CAIRSSGPSYNEQFF
TGTGCCATCAGGTCTAGCGGCCCCTCCTACAATGAGCAGTTCTTC
>TRBV12-3/TRBV12-4|NA|TRBJ1-1|NA
CATQRSWNTEAFF
TGTGCCACCCAGCGCAGCTGGAACACTGAAGCTTTCTTT
>TRBV5-8|NA|TRBJ2-5|NA
CASSPGQIQETQYF
TGTGCCAGCAGCCCCGGACAGATACAAGAGACCCAGTACTTC
>TRBV5-4|NA|TRBJ2-1|NA
CASSSSGRYNEQFF
TGTGCCAGCAGCTCAAGCGGAAGATACAATGAGCAGTTCTTC
>TRBV7-2|TRBD2|TRBJ2-2|NA
CASSSQLAGVSGELFF
TGTGCCAGCAGCTCCCAACTAGCGGGAGTTTCCGGGGAGCTGTTTTTT
>TRBV5-6|TRBD2|TRBJ2-7|NA
CASRAPGTSVYEQYF
TGTGCCAGCAGGGCCCCCGGGACTAGTGTCTACGAGCAGTACTTC
>TRBV12-3/TRBV12-4|NA|TRBJ1-4|NA
CASRRGSSEKLFF
TGTGCCAGCAGGAGAGGGTCCAGTGAAAAACTGTTTTTT
>TRBV11-3|NA|TRBJ1-1|NA
CASSFPQSGGTGPEAFF
TGTGCCAGCAGCTTCCCTCAGTCGGGGGGTACGGGGCCTGAAGCTTTCTTT
>TRBV9|NA|TRBJ1-2|NA
CASSVVAGLGGYTF
TGTGCCAGCAGCGTAGTGGCAGGACTGGGTGGCTACACCTTC
>TRBV7-9|NA|TRBJ2-7|NA
CAPAAYEQYF
TGTGCCCCGGCGGCCTACGAGCAGTACTTC
>TRBV7-8|NA|TRBJ2-7|NA
CASTPQGVSYEQYF
TGTGCCAGCACCCCGCAGGGTGTAAGTTACGAGCAGTACTTC
>TRBV7-2|NA|TRBJ1-1|few
CASSLVVRNTEAFF
TGTGCCAGCAGTCTCGTTGTAAGGAACACTGAAGCTTTCTTT
>TRBV11-2|NA|TRBJ2-3|NA
CASSLSGGTNTQYF
TGTGCCAGCAGCTTGTCGGGTGGCACGAATACGCAGTATTTT
>TRBV6-4|NA|TRBJ2-1|NA
CASSTTGAPGDEQFF
TGTGCCAGCAGCACAACCGGGGCTCCGGGCGATGAGCAGTTCTTC
>TRBV30|NA|TRBJ2-3|NA
CAWSASGPLDTQYF
TGTGCCTGGAGTGCCTCGGGACCGCTAGATACGCAGTATTTT
>TRBV6-1|NA|TRBJ2-1|once
CASSEAWTGAGNEQFF
TGTGCCAGCAGTGAAGCCTGGACTGGGGCGGGCAATGAGCAGTTCTTC
>TRBV5-1|NA|TRBJ2-7|NA
CASTLQGAPTYEQYF
TGCGCCAGCACCCTCCAGGGAGCTCCAACCTACGAGCAGTACTTC
>TRBV4-1|NA|TRBJ1-5|NA
CASSQGTNLGPQHF
TGCGCCAGCAGCCAAGGGACTAATTTAGGGCCCCAGCATTTT
>TRBV7-9|NA|TRBJ1-2|NA
CASSLSPGDYGYTF
TGTGCCAGCAGCTTATCCCCAGGGGACTATGGCTACACCTTC
>TRBV5-1|TRBD1|TRBJ2-5|NA
CASSSGDSFVDQYF
TGCGCCAGCAGCTCTGGGGACAGCTTTGTGGACCAGTACTTC
>TRBV6-5|TRBD1|TRBJ1-1|NA
CASRWTGNTEAFF
TGTGCCAGCAGATGGACAGGGAACACTGAAGCTTTCTTT
>TRBV7-6|NA|TRBJ2-2|NA
CASSFTSRVNTGELFF
TGTGCCAGCAGCTTTACCAGTAGGGTGAACACCGGGGAGCTGTTTTTT
>TRBV10-2|NA|TRBJ1-2|NA
CASSESHSIGGYTF
TGCGCCAGCAGTGAGTCCCACAGCATTGGTGGCTACACCTTC
>TRBV5-6|NA|TRBJ1-2|NA
CASSLVGQNYGYTF
TGTGCCAGCAGCTTGGTTGGGCAGAACTATGGCTACACCTTC
>TRBV13|NA|TRBJ2-7|NA
CASSPAGWELYF
TGTGCCAGCAGCCCCGCGGGATGGGAGCTGTACTTC
>TRBV13|TRBD1|TRBJ1-2|NA
CASSLGPTGFYGYTF
TGTGCCAGCAGCTTAGGTCCGACAGGGTTCTATGGCTACACCTTC
>TRBV6-5|NA|TRBJ2-2|few
CASSRLLRGTGELFF
TGTGCCAGCAGCCGTCTTCTCCGAGGTACCGGGGAGCTGTTTTTT
>TRBV6-6|TRBD1|TRBJ2-7|NA
CASSRPSGGAAYEQYF
TGTGCCAGCAGTCGACCCTCAGGGGGCGCGGCCTACGAGCAGTACTTC
>TRBV5-4|NA|TRBJ2-7|NA
CASSLPGGSYEQYF
TGTGCCAGCAGCTTGCCAGGCGGCTCCTACGAGCAGTACTTC
>TRBV27|NA|TRBJ2-7|once
CASSPNVGVVYEQYF
TGTGCCAGCAGCCCGAACGTCGGAGTGGTGTACGAGCAGTACTTC
>TRBV7-8|TRBD1|TRBJ1-2|NA
CASSLAPGQGQGYTF
TGTGCCAGCAGCTTAGCCCCCGGACAGGGCCAAGGCTACACCTTC
>TRBV18|TRBD1|TRBJ1-6|NA
CASSPRRGQGEESPLHF
TGTGCCAGCTCACCTAGACGGGGACAGGGGGAAGAATCACCCCTCCACTTT
>TRBV19|TRBD1|TRBJ1-5|NA
CASSIYGQGLGSNQPQHF
TGTGCCAGTAGTATCTATGGACAGGGCCTCGGGAGCAATCAGCCCCAGCATTTT
>TRBV5-4|TRBD1|TRBJ2-7|NA
CASSSKTGGGYEQYF
TGTGCCAGCAGCTCAAAGACAGGGGGAGGATACGAGCAGTACTTC
>TRBV6-6|TRBD1|TRBJ2-1|NA
CASTRGTGGSYFSEQFF
TGTGCCAGCACTCGGGGGACAGGGGGCTCATATTTCAGTGAGCAGTTCTTC
>TRBV6-5|TRBD2|TRBJ2-7|once
CASSSLLAGSSYEQYF
TGTGCCAGCAGTTCCTTGCTAGCGGGAAGCTCCTACGAGCAGTACTTC
>TRBV7-9|NA|TRBJ2-4|NA
CASSHGFRENIQYF
TGTGCCAGCAGCCACGGGTTTCGGGAAAACATTCAGTACTTC
>TRBV6-5|NA|TRBJ1-5|once
CASSYSRGRDQPQHF
TGTGCCAGCAGTTACTCGCGGGGGAGGGATCAGCCCCAGCATTTT
>TRBV6-1|NA|TRBJ2-3|NA
CASSEFSGNTDTQYF
TGTGCCAGCAGTGAGTTTAGCGGAAACACAGATACGCAGTATTTT
>TRBV20-1|NA|TRBJ2-5|NA
CSARPGETQYF
TGCAGTGCTAGGCCAGGAGAGACCCAGTACTTC
>TRBV5-8|NA|TRBJ1-2|NA
CASSFGQPYGYTF
TGTGCCAGCAGCTTTGGACAACCTTATGGCTACACCTTC
>TRBV5-1|NA|TRBJ2-1|NA
CASSAGQNSYNEQFF
TGCGCCAGCAGCGCGGGACAGAACTCCTACAATGAGCAGTTCTTC
>TRBV11-2|TRBD2|TRBJ2-2|NA
CASGKTSGRGWAGELFF
TGTGCCAGCGGCAAGACTAGCGGGAGAGGGTGGGCCGGGGAGCTGTTTTTT
>TRBV25-1|NA|TRBJ1-5|NA
CASSDQGYNQPQHF
TGTGCCAGCAGTGACCAGGGGTACAATCAGCCCCAGCATTTT
>TRBV27|NA|TRBJ2-1|NA
CASSLFWTGYNEQFF
TGTGCCAGCAGTTTATTCTGGACTGGCTACAATGAGCAGTTCTTC
>TRBV19|TRBD1|TRBJ2-7|NA
CASSRLGQGYEQYF
TGTGCCAGTAGTCGACTGGGACAGGGCTACGAGCAGTACTTC
>TRBV7-9|NA|TRBJ1-1|NA
CASSLAGGQGNEAFF
TGTGCCAGCAGCTTAGCGGGAGGGCAGGGGAATGAAGCTTTCTTT
>TRBV4-3|NA|TRBJ2-6|NA
CASSHSLRVAGANVLTF
TGCGCCAGCAGCCATTCTTTGAGGGTGGCGGGGGCCAACGTCCTGACTTTC
>TRBV12-3/TRBV12-4|NA|TRBJ2-7|NA
CASRFNWGDEQYF
TGTGCCAGCAGATTTAATTGGGGGGACGAGCAGTACTTC
>TRBV7-8|NA|TRBJ1-1|NA
CASSSASRGLNTEAFF
TGTGCCAGCAGCTCTGCCTCCAGGGGCCTGAACACTGAAGCTTTCTTT